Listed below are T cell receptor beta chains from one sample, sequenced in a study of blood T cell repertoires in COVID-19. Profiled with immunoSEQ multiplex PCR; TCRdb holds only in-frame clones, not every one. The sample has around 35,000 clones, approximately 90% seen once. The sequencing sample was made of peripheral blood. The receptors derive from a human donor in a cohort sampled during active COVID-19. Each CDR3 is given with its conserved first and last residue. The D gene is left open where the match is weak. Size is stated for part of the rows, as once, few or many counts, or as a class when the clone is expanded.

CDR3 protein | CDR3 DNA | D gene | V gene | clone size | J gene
CASSQSHLTNEKLFF | TGTGCCAGCAGCCAAAGCCACTTAACTAATGAAAAACTGTTTTTT | NA | TRBV5-4 | NA | TRBJ1-4
CSASPRTGRDTEAFF | TGCAGTGCTAGTCCACGGACAGGGCGGGACACTGAAGCTTTCTTT | TRBD1 | TRBV20-1 | NA | TRBJ1-1
CASSRDRGSVGNQPQHF | TGTGCCAGCAGTAGGGACAGGGGATCGGTCGGCAATCAGCCCCAGCATTTT | TRBD1 | TRBV2 | NA | TRBJ1-5
CASSLTGANYGYTF | TGTGCCAGCAGTCTGACAGGGGCAAACTATGGCTACACCTTC | TRBD1 | TRBV5-5 | NA | TRBJ1-2
CASRPDFQETQYF | TGTGCAAGTCGCCCCGACTTTCAAGAGACCCAGTACTTC | NA | TRBV12-2 | NA | TRBJ2-5
CASSEVATGELFF | TGTGCCAGCAGTGAAGTAGCGACCGGGGAGCTGTTTTTT | NA | TRBV6-1 | NA | TRBJ2-2
CASSDATSGTWEQYF | TGCGCCAGCAGCGATGCGACTAGCGGGACCTGGGAGCAGTACTTC | TRBD2 | TRBV4-1 | NA | TRBJ2-7
CASSLTGGGVYEQYF | TGTGCCAGTAGTTTGACAGGTGGTGGTGTCTACGAGCAGTACTTC | NA | TRBV19 | NA | TRBJ2-7
CASTKLRADTQYF | TGTGCCAGCACCAAGCTCCGCGCAGATACGCAGTATTTT | NA | TRBV7-2 | NA | TRBJ2-3
CASSQGSSGTSTAGELFF | TGTGCCAGCAGCCAAGGATCTAGCGGGACCAGTACCGCGGGGGAGCTGTTTTTT | TRBD2 | TRBV3-1/TRBV3-2 | NA | TRBJ2-2
CASSQVLAAGELFF | TGTGCCAGCAGCCAAGTCTTAGCCGCAGGGGAGCTGTTTTTT | NA | TRBV3-1/TRBV3-2 | NA | TRBJ2-2
CANTNGQGGQPQHF | TGTGCCAACACGAACGGACAGGGTGGTCAGCCCCAGCATTTT | TRBD1 | TRBV11-2 | once | TRBJ1-5
CASSIGQFNQPQHF | TGTGCCAGTAGTATAGGACAGTTCAATCAGCCCCAGCATTTT | NA | TRBV19 | NA | TRBJ1-5
CASSYPGQLAKNIQYF | TGTGCCAGCAGTTACCCGGGACAACTAGCCAAAAACATTCAGTACTTC | NA | TRBV6-2/TRBV6-3 | few | TRBJ2-4
CASGLGQSMNTEAFF | TGTGCTAGTGGTTTGGGACAGAGTATGAACACTGAAGCTTTCTTT | NA | TRBV12-5 | NA | TRBJ1-1
CASSQEGPGQGTQYF | TGCGCCAGCAGCCAAGAGGGGCCGGGACAGGGTACGCAGTACTTC | TRBD1 | TRBV4-3 | NA | TRBJ2-7
CASSSQGFPSSNTGELFF | TGTGCCAGCAGCTCTCAGGGGTTCCCCTCCTCGAACACCGGGGAGCTGTTTTTT | NA | TRBV7-6 | NA | TRBJ2-2
CASSLEGGAIETQYF | TGTGCCAGCAGCTTAGAGGGGGGAGCAATAGAGACCCAGTACTTC | NA | TRBV11-2 | NA | TRBJ2-5
CASSSNRDGYTF | TGTGCCAGCAGTTCAAACAGGGATGGCTACACCTTC | NA | TRBV7-6 | NA | TRBJ1-2
CASNRGAGGPDTGELFF | TGTGCCAGCAACCGGGGGGCGGGAGGGCCGGACACCGGGGAGCTGTTTTTT | TRBD2 | TRBV5-4 | NA | TRBJ2-2
CASSPVRGTGNTIYF | TGTGCCAGCTCACCCGTACGAGGAACTGGAAACACCATATATTTT | NA | TRBV18 | NA | TRBJ1-3
CASSRPGLAGGSYEQYF | TGTGCCAGCTCACGCCCGGGACTAGCGGGAGGTTCCTACGAGCAGTACTTC | TRBD2 | TRBV18 | NA | TRBJ2-7